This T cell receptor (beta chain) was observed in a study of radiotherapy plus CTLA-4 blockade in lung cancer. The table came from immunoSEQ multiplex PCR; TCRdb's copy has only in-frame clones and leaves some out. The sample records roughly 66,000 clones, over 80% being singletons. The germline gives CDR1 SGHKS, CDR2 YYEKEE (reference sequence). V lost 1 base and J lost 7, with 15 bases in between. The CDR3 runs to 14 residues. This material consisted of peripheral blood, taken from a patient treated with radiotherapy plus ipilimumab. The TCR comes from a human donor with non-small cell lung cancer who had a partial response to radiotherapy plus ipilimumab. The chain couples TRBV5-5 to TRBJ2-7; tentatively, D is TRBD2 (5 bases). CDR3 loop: CASSLMGTSGEQYF. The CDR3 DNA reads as TGTGCCAGCAGCTTGATGGGTACATCGGGGGAGCAGTACTTC. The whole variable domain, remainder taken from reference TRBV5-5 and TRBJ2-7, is DAGVTQSPTHLIKTRGQQVTLRCSPISGHKSVSWYQQVLGQGPQFIFQYYEKEERGRGNFPDRFSARQFPNYSSELNVNALLLGDSALYLCASSLMGTSGEQYFGPGTRLTVT.